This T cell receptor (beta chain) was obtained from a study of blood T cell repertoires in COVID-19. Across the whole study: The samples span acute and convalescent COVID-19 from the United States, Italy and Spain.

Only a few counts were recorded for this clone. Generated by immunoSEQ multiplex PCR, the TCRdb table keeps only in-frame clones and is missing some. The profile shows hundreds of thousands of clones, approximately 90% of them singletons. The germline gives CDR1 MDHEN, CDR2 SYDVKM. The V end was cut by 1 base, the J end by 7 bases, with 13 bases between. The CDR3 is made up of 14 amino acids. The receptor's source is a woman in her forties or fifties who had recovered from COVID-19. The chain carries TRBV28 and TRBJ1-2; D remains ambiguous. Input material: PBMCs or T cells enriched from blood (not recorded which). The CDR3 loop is CASSLSYRAGGYTF. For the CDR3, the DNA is TGTGCCAGCAGTTTATCTTATCGGGCGGGTGGCTACACCTTC.